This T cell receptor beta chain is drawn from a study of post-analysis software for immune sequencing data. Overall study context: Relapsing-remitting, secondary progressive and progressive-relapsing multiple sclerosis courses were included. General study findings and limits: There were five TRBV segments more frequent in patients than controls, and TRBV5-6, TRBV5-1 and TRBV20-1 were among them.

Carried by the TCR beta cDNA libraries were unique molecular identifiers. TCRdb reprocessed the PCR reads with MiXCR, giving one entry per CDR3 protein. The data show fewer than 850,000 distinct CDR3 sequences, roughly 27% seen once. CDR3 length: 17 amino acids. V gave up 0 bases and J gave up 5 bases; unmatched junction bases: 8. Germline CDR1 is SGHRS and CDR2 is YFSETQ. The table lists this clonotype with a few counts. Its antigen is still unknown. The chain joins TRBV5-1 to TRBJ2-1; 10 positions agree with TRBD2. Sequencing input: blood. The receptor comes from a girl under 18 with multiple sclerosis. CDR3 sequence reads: CASSLVPSGSSHNEQFF. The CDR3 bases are TGCGCCAGCAGCTTGGTTCCTAGCGGGAGTTCCCACAATGAGCAGTTCTTC. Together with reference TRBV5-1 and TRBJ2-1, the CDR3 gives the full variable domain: KAGVTQTPRYLIKTRGQQVTLSCSPISGHRSVSWYQQTPGQGLQFLFEYFSETQRNKGNFPGRFSGRQFSNSRSEMNVSTLELGDSALYLCASSLVPSGSSHNEQFFGPGTRLTVL.